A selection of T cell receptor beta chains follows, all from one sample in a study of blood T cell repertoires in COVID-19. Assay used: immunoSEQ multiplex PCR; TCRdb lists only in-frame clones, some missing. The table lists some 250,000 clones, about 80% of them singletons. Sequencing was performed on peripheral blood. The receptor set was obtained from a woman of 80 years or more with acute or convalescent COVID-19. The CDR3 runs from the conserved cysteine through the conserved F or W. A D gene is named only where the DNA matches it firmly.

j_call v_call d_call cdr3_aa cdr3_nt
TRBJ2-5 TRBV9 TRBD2 CASSVGGLAGQETQYF TGTGCCAGCAGCGTGGGGGGACTAGCCGGCCAAGAGACCCAGTACTTC
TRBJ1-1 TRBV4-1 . CASSQEGAPAARVTEAFF TGCGCCAGCAGCCAAGAGGGGGCCCCGGCCGCCCGCGTAACTGAAGCTTTCTTT
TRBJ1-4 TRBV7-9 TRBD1 CASSLAGQPDNEKLFF TGTGCCAGCAGCTTAGCGGGACAGCCAGATAATGAAAAACTGTTTTTT
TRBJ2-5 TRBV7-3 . CASSSERGETQYF TGTGCCAGCAGCTCGGAAAGGGGAGAGACCCAGTACTTC
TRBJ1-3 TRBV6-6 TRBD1 CASSYVGQETGNTIYF TGTGCCAGCAGTTACGTAGGACAGGAGACTGGAAACACCATATATTTT
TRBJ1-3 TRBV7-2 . CASSLRGQSSGNTIYF TGTGCCAGCAGCTTGCGAGGACAGAGCTCTGGAAACACCATATATTTT
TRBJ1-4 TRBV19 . CASNAGLITNEKLFF TGTGCCAGTAATGCGGGGTTAATAACTAATGAAAAACTGTTTTTT
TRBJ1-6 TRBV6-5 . CASNFRDTGSPLHF TGTGCCAGCAACTTCCGGGACACAGGTTCACCCCTCCACTTT
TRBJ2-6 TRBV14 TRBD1 CASSHYTGTGEVGANVLTF TGTGCCAGCAGCCATTACACCGGGACAGGGGAGGTTGGGGCCAACGTCCTGACTTTC
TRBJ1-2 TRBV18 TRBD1 CASSQTGGEYGYTF TGTGCCAGCTCACAAACAGGGGGCGAGTATGGCTACACCTTC
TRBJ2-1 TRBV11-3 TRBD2 CASSLDSGGGEQFF TGTGCCAGCAGCTTAGACAGCGGGGGGGGTGAGCAGTTCTTC
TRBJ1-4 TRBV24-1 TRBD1 CATSDVTGGAEKLFF TGTGCCACCAGTGATGTAACAGGGGGCGCGGAAAAACTGTTTTTT
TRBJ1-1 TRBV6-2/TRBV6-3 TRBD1 CASRPSTRGRDTEAFF TGTGCCAGCAGACCTTCCACCAGGGGGCGAGACACTGAAGCTTTCTTT
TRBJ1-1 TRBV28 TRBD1 CASLTGVNTEAFF TGTGCCAGCCTAACAGGGGTGAACACTGAAGCTTTCTTT
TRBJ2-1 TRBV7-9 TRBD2 CASSLYSGGAVDEQFF TGTGCCAGCAGCTTATATAGCGGGGGGGCCGTGGATGAGCAGTTCTTC
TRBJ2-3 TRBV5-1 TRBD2 CARSLPLGGGGAGTDTQYF TGCGCCCGCAGCTTGCCCCTCGGGGGCGGGGGGGCCGGCACAGATACGCAGTATTTT
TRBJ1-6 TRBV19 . CASSMPEARSPLHF TGTGCCAGTAGTATGCCGGAGGCAAGGTCACCCCTCCACTTT